The 30 T cell receptor beta chains in this list originate from one sample, sequenced in a study of monozygotic twins with cystic fibrosis. The table came from immunoSEQ multiplex PCR; TCRdb's copy has only in-frame clones and leaves some out. The sample lists 14,000 to 15,000 clones, roughly 84% occurring once. Sequenced input: blood. The receptors come from a boy younger than 18 with cystic fibrosis.

This sequence joins TRBV2 and TRBJ2-7, with 9 bases identical to TRBD1. Germline trimming cut 6 bases from V and 7 bases from J; bases unmatched to any gene: 13. Germline CDR1 is SNHLY and CDR2 is FYNNEI. This CDR3 has 15 amino acids. This chain's CDR3 is CASRVLPGQGDEQYF. In DNA form, the CDR3 reads TGTGCCAGCAGAGTTTTACCGGGACAGGGAGATGAGCAGTACTTC.

V gene TRBV10-3 combines with J gene TRBJ1-5, with TRBD1 as a possible D gene (6 bases). V gave up 0 bases and J gave up 1 base, with 7 bases separating them. Germline values: CDR1 ENHRY, CDR2 SYGVKD. CDR3 length: 15 amino acids. The CDR3, as DNA: TGTGCCATCAGTGAGTCCGACAGGAGCAATCAGCCCCAGCATTTT. It translates to CAISESDRSNQPQHF.

The CDR3 region has the DNA TGCAGCGGTACCGGGACAGGGTATATGGAGACCCAGTACTTC. It encodes CSGTGTGYMETQYF. This rearrangement joins TRBV29-1 to TRBJ2-5; TRBD1 agrees at 9 bases. The CDR3 consists of 14 residues. Trimming removed 7 bases from V and 5 bases from J; junction bases left unmatched: 11. Germline CDR1 is SQVTM and CDR2 is ANQGSEA.

The chain uses TRBV7-9 and TRBJ2-1, with TRBD1 matching 7 bases. The CDR3 is 14 amino acids. Per the germline V gene, CDR1 is SEHNR and CDR2 is FQNEAQ (reference sequence). V lost 5 bases and J lost 3; bases outside the gene matches: 4. The CDR3: CASSPGTDYNEQFF. For the CDR3, the DNA is TGTGCCAGCAGCCCCGGGACAGACTACAATGAGCAGTTCTTC.

The V and J genes are TRBV6-1 and TRBJ2-3; possible D gene TRBD1, 5 bases. The CDR3 loop spans 14 amino acids. Deletions cut 7 bases from V and 1 base from J, with 12 bases between. Germline CDR1 MNHNS, CDR2 SASEGT. Here the CDR3 reads CASNTGLGTDTQYF. In nucleotides, the CDR3 is TGTGCCAGCAACACAGGTTTAGGCACAGATACGCAGTATTTT.

V gene TRBV7-9 combines with J gene TRBJ1-4, with D hard to call. The CDR3 sequence is 14 residues long. Germline V gene lookup returns CDR1 SEHNR and CDR2 FQNEAQ (reference sequence). V was pared by 0 bases and J by 0 bases, with 2 bases between. The CDR3 coding sequence is TGTGCCAGCAGCTTAGCCTCAACTAATGAAAAACTGTTTTTT. Amino acids: CASSLASTNEKLFF.

The chain recombines TRBV11-2 with TRBJ2-3; D is unresolved. The CDR3 has 14 amino acids. Trimming took 7 bases from V and 0 from J, leaving 11 bases between them. Germline loops: CDR1 SGHAT, CDR2 FQNNGV. The CDR3 sequence is CASMSGGSTDTQYF. For the CDR3, the DNA is TGTGCCAGCATGTCAGGCGGTAGCACAGATACGCAGTATTTT.

The rearrangement links TRBV19 to TRBJ1-5; possible D gene TRBD1, 5 bases. Germline V gene sequence: CDR1 LNHDA, CDR2 SQIVND (reference sequence). The CDR3 runs to 14 residues. Trimming took off 1 base at V and 6 bases at J, with 10 bases between the two ends. CDR3 bases: TGTGCCAGTAGTATAGTGTCGACAGCTCAGCCCCAGCATTTT. Protein product: CASSIVSTAQPQHF.

The rearrangement joins TRBV19 to TRBJ2-5, with 13 bases lining up with TRBD2. The germline gives CDR1 LNHDA, CDR2 SQIVND (reference sequence). Trimming removed 5 bases from V and 5 bases from J; junction bases left unmatched: 8. This CDR3 spans 16 amino acids. The CDR3 reads CASSSTSGRAGETQYF. CDR3 DNA sequence: TGTGCCAGTAGTTCAACTAGCGGGAGGGCCGGGGAGACCCAGTACTTC. The whole variable domain, filled in from reference TRBV19 and TRBJ2-5, reads DGGITQSPKYLFRKEGQNVTLSCEQNLNHDAMYWYRQDPGQGLRLIYYSQIVNDFQKGDIAEGYSVSREKKESFPLTVTSAQKNPTAFYLCASSSTSGRAGETQYFGPGTRLLVL.

This chain connects TRBV6-6 to TRBJ1-1, with 10 bases aligning to TRBD1. CDR3 length: 14 amino acids. Germline V CDR1 and CDR2: MNHNY, SVGAGI (reference sequence). The ends lost 8 bases at V and 3 bases at J; junction bases unmatched: 6. The CDR3 sequence is CASRRDRGDTEAFF. In DNA form, the CDR3 reads TGTGCCAGCCGCCGGGACAGGGGTGACACTGAAGCTTTCTTT.

The CDR3 nucleotides are TGCGCCAGCAGCCGCAGCCTGGACTATGGCTACACCTTC. Residues: CASSRSLDYGYTF. The chain has TRBV5-1 and TRBJ1-2; D is uncertain. The germline V gene encodes CDR1 SGHRS and CDR2 YFSETQ. The CDR3 extends over 13 amino acids. V lost 4 bases, J lost 3 bases, and 10 bases lay in between.

V is TRBV6-5 and J is TRBJ2-7; unclear D gene. This CDR3 is built from 12 residues. Germline lookup yields CDR1 MNHEY and CDR2 SVGAGI. The V gene lost 2 bases and the J gene lost 7 bases, with 9 bases spanning the gap. The DNA for the CDR3 is TGTGCCAGCAGTTACCCAAACACGGAGCAGTACTTC. It specifies CASSYPNTEQYF.

V usage is TRBV15 and J usage is TRBJ2-1; D unclear. The germline V gene has CDR1 LNHNV and CDR2 YYDKDF (reference sequence). This CDR3 has 14 amino acids. V lost 0 bases to trimming and J lost 8 bases, with 11 bases between them. The CDR3 region has the DNA TGTGCCACCAGCAGAGATTTGGGCGGTTATGAGCAGTTCTTC. This gives the protein CATSRDLGGYEQFF.

The rearrangement uses TRBV6-1 and TRBJ2-3, with D hard to call. Trimming cost V 10 bases and J 3 bases, with 11 bases left between them. There are 12 residues in the CDR3. Per the germline V gene, CDR1 is MNHNS and CDR2 is SASEGT. As DNA, the CDR3 is TGTGCCAACCAACCCCTTACAGATACGCAGTATTTT. Amino acids: CANQPLTDTQYF.

The chain recombines TRBV5-1 with TRBJ2-7; 12 bases map to TRBD1. Losses at the gene ends were 3 bases for V and 0 bases for J; bases not matched to a gene: 10. This CDR3 comprises 18 residues. CDR1 SGHRS and CDR2 YFSETQ come from the germline V gene. CDR3 loop: CASSSGTGGPGNSYEQYF. CDR3 nucleotide sequence: TGCGCCAGCAGCTCCGGGACAGGGGGCCCGGGGAACTCCTACGAGCAGTACTTC.

The chain joins TRBV4-1 to TRBJ1-6; tentatively, D is TRBD1 (5 bases). The CDR3 runs 18 residues. Trimming left V 3 bases short and J 0 bases short, with 15 bases between. Looked up from germline, CDR1 is MGHRA and CDR2 is YSYEKL. The CDR3 loop is CASSHGTTVSSYNSPLHF. DNA of the CDR3: TGCGCCAGCAGCCATGGGACTACCGTAAGCTCCTATAATTCACCCCTCCACTTT.

The V call is TRBV11-2, the J call TRBJ2-6, with D unclear. The CDR3 sequence is 16 residues long. Germline CDR1 reads SGHAT; CDR2 reads FQNNGV. Deletions cut 4 bases from V and 0 bases from J, with 10 bases between. For the CDR3, the DNA is TGTGCCAGCAGCTCGGGCCCCTACTCTGGGGCCAACGTCCTGACTTTC. This encodes CASSSGPYSGANVLTF.

This chain joins TRBV27 and TRBJ2-7; 7 bases match TRBD1. Germline CDR1 is MNHEY and CDR2 is SMNVEV (reference sequence). The V and J ends lost 5 bases and 6 bases, in that order; junction bases with no gene match: 10. This CDR3 has 14 amino acids. This chain's CDR3 is CASSPGDRAGEQYF. The CDR3 DNA follows: TGTGCCAGCAGTCCCGGTGACAGGGCCGGCGAGCAGTACTTC.

V usage is TRBV15 and J usage is TRBJ2-3, with D perhaps given as TRBD1 or TRBD2 (5 bases each). V dropped 0 bases and J dropped 0 bases, with 16 bases sitting between them. Germline-derived CDR1 and CDR2 are LNHNV and YYDKDF (reference sequence). The CDR3 contains 18 residues. The CDR3 region is CATSREALGTLSTDTQYF. The DNA of the CDR3 is TGTGCCACCAGCAGAGAAGCATTGGGGACCCTAAGCACAGATACGCAGTATTTT.

The chain recombines TRBV7-9 with TRBJ2-1, with D tentatively TRBD1 (5 bases). Germline lookup yields CDR1 SEHNR and CDR2 FQNEAQ (reference sequence). Trimming pared 2 bases from V and 5 bases from J, leaving 13 bases between. CDR3 length: 15 amino acids. CDR3 DNA sequence: TGTGCCAGCAGCTTAAGGGGCAATAGGAACAATGAGCAGTTCTTC. It translates to CASSLRGNRNNEQFF.

The chain is built from TRBV12-5 and TRBJ1-5, with D unresolved. The CDR3 has 13 amino acids. Looked up from germline, CDR1 is LGHNT and CDR2 is FRNRAP. V lost 0 bases to trimming and J lost 6 bases, with 6 bases between them. Written as DNA, the CDR3 is TGTGCTAGTGGTTTGGTAGCCGGTCAGCCCCAGCATTTT. This encodes CASGLVAGQPQHF.

The chain joins TRBV7-9 to TRBJ1-2; D ambiguous. V gave up 8 bases and J gave up 4 bases, with 11 bases separating them. The CDR3 covers 12 residues. CDR1 and CDR2 (germline): SEHNR, FQNEAQ (reference sequence). The CDR3 reads CASGKGVYGYTF. CDR3 coding DNA: TGTGCCAGCGGGAAGGGTGTCTATGGCTACACCTTC.

The chain combines TRBV9 with TRBJ2-5; D may be TRBD1 or TRBD2 (6 bases each). Germline assignment: CDR1 SGDLS and CDR2 YYNGEE. The CDR3 is 18 amino acids. Trimming shortened V by 3 bases and J by 2 bases, and 23 bases separated the two germline ends. For the CDR3, the DNA is TGTGCCAGCAGCGGGGGGGCCGGGACTGGCATATTACAAGAGACCCAGTACTTC. Protein: CASSGGAGTGILQETQYF.

V is TRBV5-1 and J is TRBJ2-5; 13 bases match TRBD2. The ends lost 4 bases at V and 2 bases at J; junction bases unmatched: 5. This CDR3 comprises 16 residues. CDR1 and CDR2 (germline): SGHRS, YFSETQ. The CDR3 spells CASSQGLAGRQETQYF. In DNA, the CDR3 is TGCGCCAGCAGCCAGGGACTAGCGGGACGACAAGAGACCCAGTACTTC.

V gene TRBV6-4 combines with J gene TRBJ2-2; 7 nucleotides agree with TRBD2. Germline-derived CDR1 and CDR2 are MRHNA and SNTAGT. CDR3 length: 13 residues. After removal of 2 bases from V and 6 bases from J, the junction contained 0 bases not matched to a gene. The CDR3 protein is CASSDGGAGELFF. The CDR3 DNA sequence: TGTGCCAGCAGTGACGGGGGGGCCGGGGAGCTGTTTTTT.

This sequence joins TRBV7-9 and TRBJ2-7; no reliable D call. CDR1 and CDR2 from the germline V gene are SEHNR and FQNEAQ (reference sequence). Trimming left V 0 bases short and J 5 bases short, with 17 bases between. The CDR3 runs to 16 residues. The CDR3: CASSLARAFEFHEQYF. CDR3 coding DNA: TGTGCCAGCAGCTTAGCTAGGGCATTCGAGTTTCACGAGCAGTACTTC.

The chain couples TRBV9 to TRBJ1-3, with D unclear. The V and J ends lost 2 bases and 0 bases respectively, with 6 bases between them. The CDR3 runs 14 residues. The germline CDR1 and CDR2 sequences are SGDLS and YYNGEE. CDR3 loop: CASSVMVSGNTIYF. CDR3 in DNA: TGTGCCAGCAGCGTCATGGTCTCTGGAAACACCATATATTTT.

This chain uses TRBV6-5 with TRBJ1-5, with D possibly TRBD1 on 5 matching bases. The CDR3 has 15 amino acids. The germline V gene encodes CDR1 MNHEY and CDR2 SVGAGI. Trimming cost V 0 bases and J 3 bases, with 9 bases left between them. CDR3 sequence: CASSYSHRYNQPQHF. The CDR3 DNA sequence: TGTGCCAGCAGTTACTCGCACAGGTACAATCAGCCCCAGCATTTT.

The J gene is TRBJ2-3, the V gene TRBV4-2; 13 bases line up with TRBD2. The CDR3 contains 18 residues. Unmatched junction bases numbered 8, after V lost 3 bases and J lost 2 bases. Per the germline V gene, CDR1 is LGHNA and CDR2 is YNFKEQ. CDR3 in amino acids: CASSQASLAGGLTDTQYF. CDR3 coding DNA: TGTGCCAGCAGCCAGGCTTCACTAGCGGGGGGGCTCACAGATACGCAGTATTTT.

This chain connects TRBV2 to TRBJ1-2; 7 bases fit TRBD1. The germline V gene encodes CDR1 SNHLY and CDR2 FYNNEI. The J segment lost 6 bases and the V segment lost 5 bases, leaving 18 bases of the junction unmatched. The CDR3 consists of 17 residues. The CDR3 sequence: CASSLLVAETGRNGYTF. Written as DNA, the CDR3 is TGTGCCAGCAGTCTCCTAGTCGCCGAGACAGGGAGAAATGGCTACACCTTC.